The T cell receptor (beta chain) under discussion was sequenced for a study of CD8 T cells in ankylosing spondylitis. Study-wide findings and caveats: Previous work reported some of these motif variants in the synovial fluid and blood of reactive arthritis. What appeared characteristic of ankylosing spondylitis blood was a TCR beta motif of several highly homologous variants.

This clonotype was recorded a few times. Its target is unknown. One entry per CDR3 protein, called by TCRdb with MiXCR from the 5' RACE reads. The sample has nearly 350,000 distinct CDR3 sequences; approximately 15% are singletons. There are 17 residues in the CDR3. J lost 4 bases, V lost 1 base, and 10 bases had no gene match. Looked up from germline, CDR1 is DFQATT and CDR2 is SNEGSKA (reference sequence). The chain combines TRBV20-1 with TRBJ2-1; 10 nucleotides agree with TRBD2. The TCR was taken from a male donor with ankylosing spondylitis or in good health (not recorded which). Sequencing input: blood, either unsorted or a sorted T cell fraction (not recorded which). CDR3 loop: CSARAAPSGGLYNEQFF. CDR3 nucleotides: TGCAGTGCTAGAGCCGCCCCTAGCGGGGGACTATACAATGAGCAGTTCTTC.